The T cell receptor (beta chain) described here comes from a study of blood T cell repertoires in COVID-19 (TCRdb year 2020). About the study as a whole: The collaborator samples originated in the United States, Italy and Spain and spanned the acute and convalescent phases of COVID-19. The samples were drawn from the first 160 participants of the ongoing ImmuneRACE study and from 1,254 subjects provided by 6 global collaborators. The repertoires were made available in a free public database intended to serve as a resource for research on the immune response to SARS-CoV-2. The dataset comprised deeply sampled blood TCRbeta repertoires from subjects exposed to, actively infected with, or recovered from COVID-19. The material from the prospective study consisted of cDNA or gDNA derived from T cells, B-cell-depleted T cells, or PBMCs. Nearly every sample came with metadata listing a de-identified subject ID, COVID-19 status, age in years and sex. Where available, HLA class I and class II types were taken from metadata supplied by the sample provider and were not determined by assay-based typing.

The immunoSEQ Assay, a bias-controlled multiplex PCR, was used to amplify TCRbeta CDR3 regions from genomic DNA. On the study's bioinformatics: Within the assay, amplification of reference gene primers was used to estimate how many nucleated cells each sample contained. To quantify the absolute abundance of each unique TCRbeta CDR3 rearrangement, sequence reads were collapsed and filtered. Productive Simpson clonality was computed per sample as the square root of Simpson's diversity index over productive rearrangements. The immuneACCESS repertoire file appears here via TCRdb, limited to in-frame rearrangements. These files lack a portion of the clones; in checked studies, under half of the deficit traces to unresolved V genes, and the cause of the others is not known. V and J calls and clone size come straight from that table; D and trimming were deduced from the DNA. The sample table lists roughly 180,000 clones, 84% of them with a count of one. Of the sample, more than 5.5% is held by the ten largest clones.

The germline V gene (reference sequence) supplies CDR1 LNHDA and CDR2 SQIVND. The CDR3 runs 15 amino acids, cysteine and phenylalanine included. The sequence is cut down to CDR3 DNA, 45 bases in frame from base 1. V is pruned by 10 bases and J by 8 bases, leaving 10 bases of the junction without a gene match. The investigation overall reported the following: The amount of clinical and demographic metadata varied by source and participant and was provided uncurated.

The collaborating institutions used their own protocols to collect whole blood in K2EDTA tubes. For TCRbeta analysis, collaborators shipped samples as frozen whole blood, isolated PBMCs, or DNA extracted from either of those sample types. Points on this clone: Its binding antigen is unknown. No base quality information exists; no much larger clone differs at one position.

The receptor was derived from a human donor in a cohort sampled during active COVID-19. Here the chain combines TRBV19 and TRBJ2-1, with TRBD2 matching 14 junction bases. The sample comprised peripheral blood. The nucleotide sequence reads TGTGCCACCTCCGGGACTAGCGGGGGTAGGGATGAGCAGTTCTTC. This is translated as CATSGTSGGRDEQFF.